The 23 T cell receptor beta chains presented below share a single source sample, sequenced in a study of T cell responses to AZD1222 COVID-19 vaccine. Data came from immunoSEQ multiplex PCR; TCRdb stores just in-frame clones and leaves some out. The table records about 83,000 clones, 85% to 95% of them present only once. The starting material was peripheral blood, obtained on day 0 of MenACWY control vaccination. These TCRs come from an adult in good health.

As DNA, the CDR3 is TGTGCCATCATCGGGGCTGTTGGCTACACCTTC. It translates to CAIIGAVGYTF. V gene TRBV7-3 combines with J gene TRBJ1-2; D possibly corresponds to TRBD1 (5 bases). Trimming stripped 10 bases from V and 7 bases from J, with 13 bases between. The CDR3 covers 11 residues. Germline V gene lookup returns CDR1 SGHTA and CDR2 FQGTGA.

This chain joins TRBV5-1 and TRBJ2-1; TRBD2 aligns across 7 bases. The length of the CDR3 is 17 residues. From germline, CDR1 is SGHRS and CDR2 YFSETQ. The ends lost 0 bases at V and 1 base at J; junction bases unmatched: 7. The CDR3 region is CASSLGWLAVSYNEQFF. The CDR3 DNA is TGCGCCAGCAGCTTGGGATGGCTAGCGGTTTCCTACAATGAGCAGTTCTTC.

The chain carries TRBV7-9 and TRBJ1-4; the D is unclear. Trimming shortened V by 8 bases and J by 7 bases, and 8 bases separated the two germline ends. Germline CDR1 SEHNR, CDR2 FQNEAQ (reference sequence). This CDR3 is 11 amino acids long. CDR3 coding DNA: TGTGCCAGCCGGAGAAGTGAAAAACTGTTTTTT. It translates to CASRRSEKLFF.

V usage is TRBV11-2 and J usage is TRBJ1-2; D is possibly TRBD1 (6 bases). Germline V gives CDR1 SGHAT, CDR2 FQNNGV. V was clipped by 3 bases and J by 5 bases, with 13 bases between them. The CDR3 loop spans 14 amino acids. CDR3 in amino acids: CASSLGRGTYGYTF. CDR3 coding DNA: TGTGCCAGCAGCTTGGGGAGGGGGACATATGGCTACACCTTC.

A single count supports this clone. This chain connects TRBV28 to TRBJ1-2; tentatively, D is TRBD1 (5 bases). Germline lookup yields CDR1 MDHEN and CDR2 SYDVKM. V was shortened by 2 bases and J by 5 bases, with 12 bases between the two germline ends. This CDR3 comprises 14 residues. Here the CDR3 DNA reads TGTGCCAGCAGTTTACCCGGGGCTGGGTATGGCTACACCTTC. Translating gives CASSLPGAGYGYTF.

This chain connects TRBV28 to TRBJ1-4; 8 positions agree with TRBD1. CDR3 length: 15 amino acids. V was pared by 6 bases and J by 2 bases, with 5 bases of the junction left unmatched. Germline V lookup: CDR1 MDHEN, CDR2 SYDVKM. CDR3 loop: CASSPTGGTNEKLFF. CDR3 nucleotides: TGTGCCAGCAGCCCAACAGGGGGGACTAATGAAAAACTGTTTTTT.

The chain has TRBV12-5 and TRBJ1-5; D is unresolved. The germline V gene encodes CDR1 LGHNT and CDR2 FRNRAP. The CDR3 spans 15 residues. Trimming stripped 1 base from V and 0 bases from J, with 7 bases between. The CDR3 region has the DNA TGTGCTAGTGGTTTGGGGGAGAATAGCAATCAGCCCCAGCATTTT. It is translated as CASGLGENSNQPQHF.

This clone was picked up one time. V gene TRBV7-9 combines with J gene TRBJ2-7; D could derive from TRBD1 or TRBD2 (5 bases each). With 3 bases removed from V and 5 bases from J, the gap between germline ends came to 11 bases. The germline V gene encodes CDR1 SEHNR and CDR2 FQNEAQ (reference sequence). The CDR3 length is 13 residues. CDR3 DNA: TGTGCCAGCAGCTTGTCGGGGCGAGACGAGCAGTACTTC. The encoded protein is CASSLSGRDEQYF.

This clone was seen a single time. The chain joins TRBV3-1 (or the pseudogene TRBV3-2) to TRBJ1-5; a weak D match, TRBD1 (5 bases). The V and J ends lost 8 bases and 6 bases respectively, with 14 bases between them. This CDR3 comprises 13 residues. Looked up from germline, CDR1 is LGHDT and CDR2 is YNNKEL (reference sequence). The CDR3 is CASGPGEGQPQHF. The DNA for the CDR3 is TGTGCCAGCGGACCGGGGGAAGGTCAGCCCCAGCATTTT.

The chain links TRBV7-9 to TRBJ2-1, with D possibly matching TRBD1 (6 bases). The V gene lost 6 bases and the J gene lost 4 bases, with 16 bases spanning the gap. Germline CDR1 is SEHNR and CDR2 is FQNEAQ (reference sequence). The CDR3 has 15 amino acids. The CDR3 loop reads CASSSPWGLYNEQFF. In DNA, the CDR3 is TGTGCCAGCAGTTCTCCTTGGGGGCTGTACAATGAGCAGTTCTTC. Looking up the rest from reference TRBV7-9 and TRBJ2-1 gives the full variable domain: DTGVSQNPRHKITKRGQNVTFRCDPISEHNRLYWYRQTLGQGPEFLTYFQNEAQLEKSRLLSDRFSAERPKGSFSTLEIQRTEQGDSAMYLCASSSPWGLYNEQFFGPGTRLTVL.

The chain couples TRBV7-9 to TRBJ2-1; TRBD2 is a possible D gene (5 bases). The V end lost 1 base, the J end lost 5 bases, and 12 bases lay between the germline ends. The V gene's germline CDR1 is SEHNR and CDR2 FQNEAQ (reference sequence). The CDR3 totals 15 residues. CDR3 DNA sequence: TGTGCCAGCAGCTTAGTTCGGGTGAGGGACAATGAGCAGTTCTTC. Protein sequence: CASSLVRVRDNEQFF.

V is TRBV19 and J is TRBJ1-2; D possibly corresponds to TRBD1 (5 bases). V gave up 5 bases and J gave up 10 bases, with 23 bases separating them. Germline V CDR1 and CDR2: LNHDA, SQIVND (reference sequence). The CDR3 consists of 15 residues. The CDR3 loop is CASSPPRVLVDDYTF. In nucleotides, the CDR3 is TGTGCCAGTAGTCCTCCCAGGGTATTGGTAGATGACTACACCTTC.

This clone was seen only a few times. V usage is TRBV9 and J usage is TRBJ2-3; the D gene could be TRBD1 or TRBD2 (6 bases each). The germline V gene encodes CDR1 SGDLS and CDR2 YYNGEE. Trimming left V 4 bases short and J 1 base short, with 13 bases between. The CDR3 runs to 15 residues. CDR3 loop: CASSLTEGGTDTQYF. The CDR3 DNA reads TGTGCCAGCAGCTTAACGGAGGGGGGCACAGATACGCAGTATTTT. The variable domain in full, with the rest retrieved from reference TRBV9 and TRBJ2-3, is DSGVTQTPKHLITATGQRVTLRCSPRSGDLSVYWYQQSLDQGLQFLIQYYNGEERAKGNILERFSAQQFPDLHSELNLSSLELGDSALYFCASSLTEGGTDTQYFGPGTRLTVL.

This clone was seen once. The chain carries TRBV12-3 or TRBV12-4 and TRBJ1-5; 9 positions agree with TRBD1. This CDR3 comprises 13 residues. J was trimmed by 6 bases and V by 5 bases; bases with no gene match: 2. CDR3 loop: CASSTGGVQPQHF. DNA of the CDR3: TGTGCCAGCAGTACAGGGGGCGTTCAGCCCCAGCATTTT.

This clone appeared a single time. The chain combines TRBV5-1 with TRBJ1-6; the D is unclear. From germline, CDR1 is SGHRS and CDR2 YFSETQ. V was shortened by 0 bases and J by 5 bases, with 9 bases between the two germline ends. The CDR3 has 15 amino acids. The CDR3 sequence is CASSLERMNNSPLHF. For the CDR3, the DNA is TGCGCCAGCAGCTTGGAAAGGATGAATAATTCACCCCTCCACTTT.

J is TRBJ2-7 and V is TRBV28; D is perhaps TRBD2 (5 bases). The CDR3 loop spans 15 amino acids. Germline V CDR1 and CDR2: MDHEN, SYDVKM. V gave up 2 bases and J gave up 2 bases, with 13 bases separating them. CDR3 DNA sequence: TGTGCCAGCAGTTTAGGTGGACTGAAGACCTACGAGCAGTACTTC. Translating it yields CASSLGGLKTYEQYF.

For the CDR3, the DNA is TGTGCCAGCAGTGAGGTCGGGGAGCTGTTTTTT. It translates to CASSEVGELFF. The chain couples TRBV6-1 to TRBJ2-2; D ambiguous. The germline CDR1 and CDR2 sequences are MNHNS and SASEGT. This CDR3 is 11 amino acids long. V lost 3 bases to trimming and J lost 7 bases, with 3 bases between them.

The chain employs TRBV21-1 and TRBJ2-1; the D call of TRBD1 is as the table states it, not checked on the DNA. TRBV21-1 is recorded as a pseudogene. The CDR3 is made up of 17 amino acids. Here the CDR3 DNA reads TGTGCCAGCAGCAAAAAAAATTGGACAGGGGGCTTTGATGAGCAGTTCTTC. Translated, it gives CASSKKNWTGGFDEQFF.

The chain carries TRBV11-2 and TRBJ1-3; D is perhaps TRBD1 (6 bases). The germline V gene has CDR1 SGHAT and CDR2 FQNNGV. The CDR3 sequence is 19 residues long. V lost 4 bases and J lost 1, with 23 bases in between. In nucleotides, the CDR3 is TGTGCCAGCAGCTCCTGGGGGCGGCGAGACAGAGCTTCTGGAAACACCATATATTTT. Its translation: CASSSWGRRDRASGNTIYF.

This clone was counted a single time. V and J are TRBV27 and TRBJ1-1; 7 bases agree with TRBD1. The junction had 13 bases not matched to a gene; V was cut back by 6 bases and J by 6 bases. The CDR3 consists of 15 residues. Germline-derived CDR1 and CDR2 are MNHEY and SMNVEV (reference sequence). The CDR3 reads CASSPAWTGIPEAFF. The CDR3 DNA reads TGTGCCAGCAGCCCCGCCTGGACAGGTATACCTGAAGCTTTCTTT.

The gene calls are TRBV24-1 and TRBJ2-1, with 11 positions matching TRBD2. The V gene end was trimmed by 5 bases and the J gene end by 5 bases; junction bases not matched to a gene: 4. Looked up from germline, CDR1 is KGHDR and CDR2 is SFDVKD. The CDR3 extends over 15 amino acids. The CDR3 protein is CATSGLAGGNNEQFF. In DNA, the CDR3 is TGTGCCACCAGTGGGCTAGCGGGAGGTAACAATGAGCAGTTCTTC.

The chain has TRBV5-4 and TRBJ1-6, with D unclear. Germline assignment: CDR1 SGHNT and CDR2 YYREEE (reference sequence). There are 12 residues in the CDR3. V was pared by 2 bases and J by 9 bases, with 6 bases between. In nucleotides, the CDR3 is TGTGCCAGCAGCTTTGGGGTTTCACCCCTCCACTTT. It yields the protein CASSFGVSPLHF.

V usage is TRBV11-3 and J usage is TRBJ2-2, with 7 bases that match TRBD2. Trimming at V came to 5 bases and at J to 7 bases, leaving 7 bases not matched to a gene. Germline CDR1 SGHNT, CDR2 YENEEA. The CDR3 spans 14 residues. The CDR3 here is CASSQSGVVGELFF. The CDR3 DNA reads TGTGCCAGCAGCCAAAGCGGGGTGGTCGGGGAGCTGTTTTTT.